These 20 T cell receptor beta chains share one sample of origin, sequenced in a study of post-analysis software for immune sequencing data. Researchers reported that TCR beta cDNA libraries carried unique molecular identifiers. TCRdb reprocessed the PCR reads via MiXCR and lists one record per CDR3 protein. The top ten clones hold approximately 4.5% of a sample with about 820,000 distinct CDR3 sequences, under 70% of them seen once. Study conclusions and caveats: Comparison of patients with controls showed roughly five TRBV segments more frequent in patients, TRBV5-6, TRBV5-1 and TRBV20-1 among them.

No antigens are known for them. The sequenced sample consisted of blood. These receptors were taken from a girl aged 10 to 17 with multiple sclerosis.

About this clonotype: At one end, the junction sequence differs from germline, possibly due to a read error. CDR3 in amino acids: CASTGLDPNGQFF. CDR3 sequence (DNA): TGTGCCAGCACTGGACTAGATCCGAATGGGCAGTTCTTC. The V and J genes are TRBV9 and TRBJ2-1, with 7 bases identical to TRBD2. The CDR3 length is 13 residues. Looked up from germline, CDR1 is SGDLS and CDR2 is YYNGEE.

The chain recombines TRBV5-5 with TRBJ2-6, with D perhaps matching TRBD2 (6 bases). Deletions cut 4 bases from V and 0 bases from J, with 14 bases between. Germline-derived CDR1 and CDR2 are SGHKS and YYEKEE (reference sequence). The CDR3 runs to 17 residues. For the CDR3, the DNA is TGTGCCAGCAGCCGCGGGATTCGACCCTCTGGGGCCAACGTCCTGACTTTC. Protein product: CASSRGIRPSGANVLTF. The complete variable domain, with remaining parts taken from reference TRBV5-5 and TRBJ2-6, reads DAGVTQSPTHLIKTRGQQVTLRCSPISGHKSVSWYQQVLGQGPQFIFQYYEKEERGRGNFPDRFSARQFPNYSSELNVNALLLGDSALYLCASSRGIRPSGANVLTFGAGSRLTVL.

The rearrangement links TRBV12-3 or TRBV12-4 to TRBJ1-6; possible D gene TRBD1, 6 bases. This CDR3 has 17 residues. Trimming shortened V by 4 bases and J by 8 bases, and 21 bases separated the two germline ends. The CDR3 DNA follows: TGTGCCAGCAGTTCAAAGTTCGGTACAGGGTCGGATTCACCCCTCCACTTT. Protein sequence: CASSSKFGTGSDSPLHF.

This clonotype has only a few counts. The chain couples TRBV7-2 to TRBJ2-7, with 8 bases identical to TRBD2. Germline V gene sequence: CDR1 SGHTA, CDR2 FQGNSA. J was trimmed by 6 bases and V by 2 bases; bases with no gene match: 9. The CDR3 has 15 amino acids. CDR3 nucleotides: TGTGCCAGCAGCTTAAGGAGGACTAGCATTGGCGAGCAGTACTTC. This codes for CASSLRRTSIGEQYF.

This clonotype showed up just a few times. This clone may be a read error of a much larger clone one base away. The chain uses TRBV5-1 and TRBJ2-6; no clear D gene. The V end was cut by 0 bases, the J end by 2 bases, with 6 bases between. Germline V gene data show CDR1 as SGHRS and CDR2 as YFSETQ. The CDR3 covers 15 residues. The CDR3 region is CASSLVGTGANVLTF. As DNA, the CDR3 is TGCGCCAGCAGCTTGGTAGGGACTGGGGCCAACGTCCTGACTTTC.

This clonotype was picked up a small number of times. This chain connects TRBV7-6 to TRBJ2-3; D is uncertain. There are 15 residues in the CDR3. Looked up from germline, CDR1 is SGHVS and CDR2 is FNYEAQ. Trimming removed 2 bases from V and 0 bases from J, with 9 bases in between. CDR3 coding DNA: TGTGCCAGCAGCTTACTGGCGCTTAGCACAGATACGCAGTATTTT. This translates into CASSLLALSTDTQYF.

The chain joins TRBV5-1 to TRBJ2-5; 8 bases are shared with TRBD1. Germline CDR1 SGHRS, CDR2 YFSETQ. The V and J ends lost 2 bases and 2 bases, in that order; junction bases with no gene match: 5. The CDR3 runs to 15 residues. The CDR3 loop reads CASSFRDRSQETQYF. In nucleotides, the CDR3 is TGCGCCAGCAGCTTCCGGGACAGGTCACAAGAGACCCAGTACTTC.

This clonotype has more than one count but fewer than ten. The V gene is TRBV15, the J gene TRBJ2-5, with D possibly matching TRBD2 (6 bases). Per the germline V gene, CDR1 is LNHNV and CDR2 is YYDKDF (reference sequence). Trimming took off 1 base at V and 0 bases at J, with 6 bases between the two ends. The CDR3 consists of 14 residues. CDR3 coding DNA: TGTGCCACCAGCAGAGGACTAGACCAAGAGACCCAGTACTTC. This sequence encodes CATSRGLDQETQYF.

The rearrangement joins TRBV20-1 to TRBJ1-1; D gene unclear. Germline V gene data show CDR1 as DFQATT and CDR2 as SNEGSKA (reference sequence). The ends were cut back, 4 bases at V and 1 base at J, with 10 bases in the middle. The CDR3 consists of 13 residues. Here the CDR3 reads CSAIQPGNTEAFF. In nucleotides, the CDR3 is TGCAGTGCTATCCAGCCGGGGAACACTGAAGCTTTCTTT.

V usage is TRBV20-1 and J usage is TRBJ2-7, with D hard to call. Trimming took 6 bases from V and 4 from J, leaving 16 bases between them. The CDR3 covers 13 residues. Per the germline V gene, CDR1 is DFQATT and CDR2 is SNEGSKA (reference sequence). CDR3 in DNA: TGCAGTGCGAGGTCCTTTCCTCAATACGAGCAGTACTTC. This sequence encodes CSARSFPQYEQYF.

The gene calls are TRBV5-1 and TRBJ2-7; maybe TRBD1 (5 bases). V was cut by 0 bases and J by 3 bases, with 7 bases left in between. The V gene's germline CDR1 is SGHRS and CDR2 YFSETQ. This CDR3 contains 13 residues. CDR3 sequence reads: CASSLGQLYEQYF. The CDR3 bases are TGCGCCAGCAGCTTGGGACAGCTCTACGAGCAGTACTTC.

V usage is TRBV5-1 and J usage is TRBJ2-3, with 8 bases matching TRBD1. The CDR3 is 14 residues long. Looked up from germline, CDR1 is SGHRS and CDR2 is YFSETQ. J lost 4 bases, V lost 2 bases, and 3 bases had no gene match. The CDR3 coding sequence is TGCGCCAGCAGCTTTCCAGGGGGCTCAGATACGCAGTATTTT. As protein: CASSFPGGSDTQYF.

The rearrangement links TRBV14 to TRBJ1-2; D gene unclear. V was shortened by 0 bases and J by 2 bases, with 7 bases between the two germline ends. CDR1 SGHDN and CDR2 FVKESK come from the germline V gene. This CDR3 is 14 amino acids long. The DNA for the CDR3 is TGTGCCAGCAGCCAAGATGTGGGGAACTATGGCTACACCTTC. As protein: CASSQDVGNYGYTF.

This chain links TRBV3-1 with TRBJ2-3; D unresolved. V lost 1 base and J 4 bases, leaving 12 bases between the germline ends. The CDR3 totals 15 residues. From germline, CDR1 is LGHDT and CDR2 YNNKEL (reference sequence). The CDR3, as DNA: TGTGCCAGCAGCCAAGTTAGCCCCATTGCAGATACGCAGTATTTT. As protein: CASSQVSPIADTQYF.

This clonotype was seen only a few times. V is TRBV25-1 and J is TRBJ2-5; 8 nucleotides match TRBD2. The CDR3 is 16 amino acids. Germline V gene sequence: CDR1 MGHDK, CDR2 SYGVNS. The V segment lost 1 base and the J segment 0 bases; nucleotides outside the gene matches: 4. CDR3 region: CASSESGGLYQETQYF. CDR3 DNA: TGTGCCAGCAGTGAATCGGGGGGGCTGTACCAAGAGACCCAGTACTTC.

The table lists this clonotype with many counts. The genes are TRBV5-1 and TRBJ2-1; 13 positions agree with TRBD2. The CDR3 consists of 15 residues. Germline loops: CDR1 SGHRS, CDR2 YFSETQ. Unmatched junction bases numbered 7, after V lost 6 bases and J lost 7 bases. CDR3 loop: CASNRLAGGMNEQFF. The CDR3 DNA reads as TGCGCCAGCAACCGACTAGCGGGAGGTATGAATGAGCAGTTCTTC.

V is TRBV7-6 and J is TRBJ2-1, with 11 bases that match TRBD2. The CDR3 length is 15 residues. Germline loops: CDR1 SGHVS, CDR2 FNYEAQ. The J segment lost 2 bases and the V segment lost 6 bases, leaving 3 bases of the junction unmatched. CDR3 in amino acids: CASRSLAGAYNEQFF. Here the CDR3 DNA reads TGTGCCAGCAGGTCACTAGCGGGGGCCTACAATGAGCAGTTCTTC.

This clonotype was counted between two and nine times. This rearrangement joins TRBV5-1 to TRBJ1-1; D is possibly TRBD1 (5 bases). The CDR3 is 16 amino acids. The V gene lost 1 base and the J gene lost 3 bases, with 16 bases spanning the gap. Germline values: CDR1 SGHRS, CDR2 YFSETQ. CDR3 DNA sequence: TGCGCCAGCAGCTTGTTTGGGTCCCGGGGGGACACTGAAGCTTTCTTT. It codes for CASSLFGSRGDTEAFF.

CDR3: CASVPSGIGNEQFF. The CDR3 DNA reads TGTGCCAGCGTCCCTAGCGGGATAGGCAATGAGCAGTTCTTC. This rearrangement joins TRBV12-3 or TRBV12-4 to TRBJ2-1; TRBD2 aligns across 9 bases. Trimming took 8 bases from V and 6 from J; bases not matched to a gene: 8. This CDR3 contains 14 residues.

The chain is built from TRBV5-1 and TRBJ2-3; the D gene is possibly TRBD1 (6 bases). The CDR3 is 14 residues long. V was clipped by 4 bases and J by 1 base, with 10 bases between them. Per germline, CDR1 SGHRS and CDR2 YFSETQ. CDR3 sequence (DNA): TGCGCCAGCAGCACCCGACAGGGCACAGATACGCAGTATTTT. Protein product: CASSTRQGTDTQYF.